The 20 T cell receptor beta chains below come from one sample, sequenced in a study of blood T cell repertoires in COVID-19. The table came from immunoSEQ multiplex PCR; TCRdb's copy has only in-frame clones and leaves some out. The sample holds 100,000 to 150,000 clones, around 88% seen once. What was sequenced was peripheral blood. The receptors shown here come from a man in his 60s with COVID-19, enrolled during active disease.

The chain combines TRBV9 with TRBJ1-2, with 8 bases fitting TRBD1. The CDR3 totals 15 residues. After removal of 2 bases from V and 1 base from J, the junction contained 4 bases not matched to a gene. Germline V gene sequence: CDR1 SGDLS, CDR2 YYNGEE. The CDR3 DNA follows: TGTGCCAGCAGCGTTACAGGGGGAAATAACTATGGCTACACCTTC. Translation: CASSVTGGNNYGYTF.

The CDR3 region is CATSSGLAGKETQYF. The CDR3 coding sequence is TGTGCCACCTCCTCGGGACTAGCGGGGAAAGAGACCCAGTACTTC. The rearrangement uses TRBV24-1 and TRBJ2-5, with 13 bases lining up with TRBD2. The germline V gene has CDR1 KGHDR and CDR2 SFDVKD. The V and J ends lost 9 bases and 3 bases, in that order; junction bases with no gene match: 6. The CDR3 spans 15 residues.

This clone was found once. The rearrangement uses TRBV9 and TRBJ1-3, with a tentative D call TRBD1 (6 bases). V lost 1 base, J lost 7 bases, and 18 bases lay in between. CDR3 length equals 16 residues. Germline CDR1 reads SGDLS; CDR2 reads YYNGEE. CDR3 nucleotides: TGTGCCAGCAGCGTAATTCAAGGGGGGGCCCAGAACACCATATATTTT. This codes for CASSVIQGGAQNTIYF.

V and J are TRBV12-3 or TRBV12-4 and TRBJ1-5; tentative D call: TRBD1 (6 bases). This CDR3 has 13 amino acids. Trimming cost V 6 bases and J 3 bases, with 9 bases left between them. CDR3 amino acids: CASRQGHNQPQHF. Written as DNA, the CDR3 is TGTGCCAGCAGACAGGGACACAATCAGCCCCAGCATTTT.

This clone showed up just once. CDR3 nucleotide sequence: TGTGCCAGCTCACCAGACAGAGAAAAACTGTTTTTT. It specifies CASSPDREKLFF. The V and J genes are TRBV18 and TRBJ1-4, with TRBD1 as a possible D gene (5 bases). Trimming shortened V by 2 bases and J by 8 bases, and 6 bases separated the two germline ends. CDR3 length: 12 residues. The germline V gene has CDR1 KGHSH and CDR2 LQKENI.

This sequence joins TRBV5-1 and TRBJ2-1; TRBD1 agrees at 8 bases. The CDR3 contains 15 residues. Germline V gene lookup returns CDR1 SGHRS and CDR2 YFSETQ. V lost 4 bases to trimming and J lost 0 bases; unmatched junction nucleotides: 3. CDR3 DNA: TGCGCCAGCAGCATCGACAGGGGCTCCTACAATGAGCAGTTCTTC. Protein: CASSIDRGSYNEQFF.

The chain has TRBV9 and TRBJ1-1; 10 bases are shared with TRBD1. This CDR3 has 16 residues. J lost 4 bases, V lost 9 bases, and 15 bases had no gene match. Germline V lookup: CDR1 SGDLS, CDR2 YYNGEE. Here the CDR3 DNA reads TGTGCCACCCATCGACTTGGACAGGGGGAAGGCACTGAAGCTTTCTTT. It codes for CATHRLGQGEGTEAFF.

The rearrangement uses TRBV6-5 and TRBJ1-5; possibly TRBD1 for D (6 bases). The CDR3 is made up of 15 amino acids. Trimming left V 6 bases short and J 4 bases short, with 16 bases between. Germline V gene lookup returns CDR1 MNHEY and CDR2 SVGAGI. The CDR3 sequence is CASRTRRDKNQPQHF. The CDR3 region has the DNA TGTGCCAGCAGGACCCGCCGGGACAAGAATCAGCCCCAGCATTTT.

This clone was observed a handful of times. The chain uses TRBV11-2 and TRBJ2-7; 7 bases line up with TRBD1. The CDR3 covers 14 residues. V lost 5 bases to trimming and J lost 2 bases; unmatched junction nucleotides: 6. Per the germline V gene, CDR1 is SGHAT and CDR2 is FQNNGV. The CDR3 sequence: CASSRQGPTYEQYF. The CDR3 DNA is TGTGCCAGCAGCCGACAGGGTCCAACCTACGAGCAGTACTTC.

V usage is TRBV11-2 and J usage is TRBJ2-1; D remains ambiguous. Per the germline V gene, CDR1 is SGHAT and CDR2 is FQNNGV. The CDR3 is 11 amino acids. Trimming pared 4 bases from V and 10 bases from J, leaving 8 bases between. In DNA, the CDR3 is TGTGCCAGCAGCTCTACTACCGAGCAGTTCTTC. It yields the protein CASSSTTEQFF. The variable domain in full, completed from reference TRBV11-2 and TRBJ2-1, reads EAGVAQSPRYKIIEKRQSVAFWCNPISGHATLYWYQQILGQGPKLLIQFQNNGVVDDSQLPKDRFSAERLKGVDSTLKIQPAKLEDSAVYLCASSSTTEQFFGPGTRLTVL.

J is TRBJ1-1 and V is TRBV5-1; 8 bases align to TRBD1. Germline CDR1 reads SGHRS; CDR2 reads YFSETQ. The CDR3 runs to 16 residues. The trim removed 4 bases at V and 0 bases at J, leaving 8 bases unmatched. CDR3 DNA: TGCGCCAGCAGCCACGGGACAGGAACCATGAACACTGAAGCTTTCTTT. This encodes CASSHGTGTMNTEAFF.

The V gene is TRBV6-1, the J gene TRBJ2-7, with D maybe TRBD2 (5 bases). V was trimmed by 2 bases and J by 2 bases, leaving 7 bases between them. Germline V lookup: CDR1 MNHNS, CDR2 SASEGT. This CDR3 has 13 amino acids. The CDR3, as DNA: TGTGCCAGCAGTGAACACGGGGCCTACGAGCAGTACTTC. It encodes CASSEHGAYEQYF.

A note on this clone: Different DNA sequences within this sample yield the same CDR3. The chain combines TRBV5-1 with TRBJ2-5; D gene ambiguous. Germline loops: CDR1 SGHRS, CDR2 YFSETQ. This CDR3 has 14 residues. Trimming pared 4 bases from V and 0 bases from J, leaving 10 bases between. CDR3 residues: CASSLGSNQETQYF. Here the CDR3 DNA reads TGCGCCAGCAGCCTCGGGTCCAACCAAGAGACCCAGTACTTC.

This clone was seen a single time. The chain couples TRBV10-1 to TRBJ1-1, with D tentatively TRBD1 (5 bases). The germline CDR1 and CDR2 sequences are WNHNN and SYGVQD (reference sequence). The CDR3 runs 14 residues. Trimming removed 4 bases at V and 2 bases at J, with 11 bases between. The CDR3 spells CASSGAGENTEAFF. The CDR3 nucleotides read TGCGCCAGCAGTGGGGCGGGGGAAAACACTGAAGCTTTCTTT.

The genes are TRBV12-3 or TRBV12-4 and TRBJ1-5; no definite D call. The CDR3 has 13 residues. Trimming took 7 bases from V and 3 from J, leaving 10 bases between them. CDR3 sequence reads: CASTNRDNQPQHF. The CDR3 DNA reads TGTGCCAGCACGAACAGAGACAATCAGCCCCAGCATTTT.

V is TRBV5-1 and J is TRBJ1-2, with TRBD1 as a possible D gene (5 bases). CDR1 and CDR2 from the germline V gene are SGHRS and YFSETQ. This CDR3 contains 12 residues. The ends were cut back, 4 bases at V and 7 bases at J, with 11 bases in the middle. The CDR3 reads CASSGGTVGYTF. CDR3 sequence (DNA): TGCGCCAGCAGCGGCGGGACGGTTGGCTACACCTTC.

This chain joins TRBV28 and TRBJ1-4; no clear D. CDR3 length: 11 residues. Trimming stripped 4 bases from V and 7 bases from J, with 4 bases between. Per the germline V gene, CDR1 is MDHEN and CDR2 is SYDVKM. CDR3 coding DNA: TGTGCCAGCAGTTCCATTGAAAAACTGTTTTTT. Protein product: CASSSIEKLFF.

This rearrangement joins TRBV30 to TRBJ1-2; D possibly corresponds to TRBD1 (6 bases). Germline V gene lookup returns CDR1 GTSNPN and CDR2 SVGIG (reference sequence). The V and J ends lost 2 bases and 4 bases respectively, with 20 bases between them. The CDR3 length is 16 residues. The DNA of the CDR3 is TGTGCCTGGAGTCTCTCCTCCGGGACATCCTCCTATGGCTACACCTTC. It is translated as CAWSLSSGTSSYGYTF.

The chain couples TRBV2 to TRBJ2-4; D ambiguous. Germline CDR1 SNHLY, CDR2 FYNNEI. Trimming removed 6 bases at V and 0 bases at J, with 6 bases between. This CDR3 has 13 residues. The CDR3 protein is CASRELAKNIQYF. Written as DNA, the CDR3 is TGTGCCAGCAGGGAGCTAGCCAAAAACATTCAGTACTTC.

In its sample, this clone was seen once. The CDR3 here is CASRASFGYTF. Written as DNA, the CDR3 is TGTGCCAGCAGAGCGAGCTTTGGCTACACCTTC. The V gene is TRBV6-5, the J gene TRBJ1-2; D gene unclear. V dropped 6 bases and J dropped 7 bases, with 9 bases sitting between them. Germline V gene data show CDR1 as MNHEY and CDR2 as SVGAGI. CDR3 length equals 11 residues.